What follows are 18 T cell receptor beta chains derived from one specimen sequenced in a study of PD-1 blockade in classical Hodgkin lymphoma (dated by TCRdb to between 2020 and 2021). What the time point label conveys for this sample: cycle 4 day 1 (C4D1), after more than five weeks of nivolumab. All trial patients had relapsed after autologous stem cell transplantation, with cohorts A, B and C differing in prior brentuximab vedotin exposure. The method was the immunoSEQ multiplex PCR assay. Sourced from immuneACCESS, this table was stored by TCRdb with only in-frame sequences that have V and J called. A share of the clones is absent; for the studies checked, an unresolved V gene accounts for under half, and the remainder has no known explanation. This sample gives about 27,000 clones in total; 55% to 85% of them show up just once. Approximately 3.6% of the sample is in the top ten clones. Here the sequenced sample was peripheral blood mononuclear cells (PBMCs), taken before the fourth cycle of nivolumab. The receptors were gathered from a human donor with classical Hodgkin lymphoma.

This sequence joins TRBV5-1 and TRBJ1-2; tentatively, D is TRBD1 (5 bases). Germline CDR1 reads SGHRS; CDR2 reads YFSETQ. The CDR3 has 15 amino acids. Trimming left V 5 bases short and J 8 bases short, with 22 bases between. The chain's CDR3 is CASSYGDYLSAGYTF. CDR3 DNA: TGCGCCAGCAGTTACGGGGACTACTTATCGGCAGGCTACACCTTC.

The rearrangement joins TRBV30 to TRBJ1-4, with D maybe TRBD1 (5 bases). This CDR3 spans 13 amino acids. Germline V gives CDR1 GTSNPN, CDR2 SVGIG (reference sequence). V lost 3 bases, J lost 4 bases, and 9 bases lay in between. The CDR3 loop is CAWSGRGNEKLFF. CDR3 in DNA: TGTGCCTGGAGCGGGAGGGGTAATGAAAAACTGTTTTTT.

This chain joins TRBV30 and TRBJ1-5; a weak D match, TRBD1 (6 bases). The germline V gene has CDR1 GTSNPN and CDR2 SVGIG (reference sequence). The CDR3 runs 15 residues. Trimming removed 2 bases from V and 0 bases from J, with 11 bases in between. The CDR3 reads CAWSSGQNSNQPQHF. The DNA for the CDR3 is TGTGCCTGGAGTTCCGGACAGAATAGCAATCAGCCCCAGCATTTT.

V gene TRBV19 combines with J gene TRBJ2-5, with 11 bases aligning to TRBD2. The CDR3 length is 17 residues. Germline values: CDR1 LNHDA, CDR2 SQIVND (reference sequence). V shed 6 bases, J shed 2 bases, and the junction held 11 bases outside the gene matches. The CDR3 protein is CASSPRGTSGIQETQYF. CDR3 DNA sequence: TGTGCCAGTAGCCCCCGCGGGACTAGCGGAATACAAGAGACCCAGTACTTC.

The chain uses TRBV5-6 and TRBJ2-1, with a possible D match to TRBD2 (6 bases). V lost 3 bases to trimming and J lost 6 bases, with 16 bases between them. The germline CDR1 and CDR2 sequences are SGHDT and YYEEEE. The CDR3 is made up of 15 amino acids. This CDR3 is CASSWRGTVPNEQFF. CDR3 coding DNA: TGTGCCAGCAGCTGGAGGGGAACAGTTCCCAATGAGCAGTTCTTC. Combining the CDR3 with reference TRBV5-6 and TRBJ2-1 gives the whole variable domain DAGVTQSPTHLIKTRGQQVTLRCSPKSGHDTVSWYQQALGQGPQFIFQYYEEEERQRGNFPDRFSGHQFPNYSSELNVNALLLGDSALYLCASSWRGTVPNEQFFGPGTRLTVL.

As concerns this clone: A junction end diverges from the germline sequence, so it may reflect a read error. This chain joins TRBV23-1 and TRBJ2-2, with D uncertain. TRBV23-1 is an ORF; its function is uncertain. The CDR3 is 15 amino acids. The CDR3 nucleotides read TGCGCCAGCAATCAATCGTCCCTTCCCCGCGGGGAGCTGTTTTTT. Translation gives CASNQSSLPRGELFF.

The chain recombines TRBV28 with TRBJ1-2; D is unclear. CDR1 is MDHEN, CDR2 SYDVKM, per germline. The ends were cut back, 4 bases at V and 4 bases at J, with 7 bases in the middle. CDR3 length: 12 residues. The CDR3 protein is CASSWMGYGYTF. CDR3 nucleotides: TGTGCCAGCAGTTGGATGGGCTATGGCTACACCTTC.

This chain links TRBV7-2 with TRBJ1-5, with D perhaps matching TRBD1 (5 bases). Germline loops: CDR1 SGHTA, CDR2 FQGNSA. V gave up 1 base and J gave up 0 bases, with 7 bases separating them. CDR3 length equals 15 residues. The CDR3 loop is CASSLGQNSNQPQHF. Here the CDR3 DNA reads TGTGCCAGCAGCTTAGGACAGAATAGCAATCAGCCCCAGCATTTT. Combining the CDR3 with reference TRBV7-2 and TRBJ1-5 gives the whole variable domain GAGVSQSPSNKVTEKGKDVELRCDPISGHTALYWYRQSLGQGLEFLIYFQGNSAPDKSGLPSDRFSAERTGGSVSTLTIQRTQQEDSAVYLCASSLGQNSNQPQHFGDGTRLSIL.

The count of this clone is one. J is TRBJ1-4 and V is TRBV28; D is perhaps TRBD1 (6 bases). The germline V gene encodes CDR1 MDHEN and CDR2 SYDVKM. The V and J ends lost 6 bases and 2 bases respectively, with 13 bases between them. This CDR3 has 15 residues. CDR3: CASSFTGTTNEKLFF. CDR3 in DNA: TGTGCCAGCAGCTTTACAGGGACTACTAATGAAAAACTGTTTTTT.

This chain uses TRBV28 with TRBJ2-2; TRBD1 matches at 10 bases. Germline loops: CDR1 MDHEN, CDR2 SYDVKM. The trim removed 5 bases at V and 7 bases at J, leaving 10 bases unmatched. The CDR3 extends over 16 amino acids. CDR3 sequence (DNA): TGTGCCAGCAGTAGGACAGGGGGTGGAGTACACGGGGAGCTGTTTTTT. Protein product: CASSRTGGGVHGELFF.

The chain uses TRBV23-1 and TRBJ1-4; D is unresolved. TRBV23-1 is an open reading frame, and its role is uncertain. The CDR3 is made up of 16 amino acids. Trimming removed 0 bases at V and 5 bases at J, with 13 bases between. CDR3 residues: CASSQSTWLWNEKLFF. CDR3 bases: TGCGCCAGCAGTCAATCGACCTGGTTGTGGAATGAAAAACTGTTTTTT.

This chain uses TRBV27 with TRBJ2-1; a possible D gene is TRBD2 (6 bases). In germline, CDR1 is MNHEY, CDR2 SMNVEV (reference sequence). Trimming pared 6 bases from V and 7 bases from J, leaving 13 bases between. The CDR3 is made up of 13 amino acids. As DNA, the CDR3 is TGTGCCAGCAGGGGGACTGATTGGAATGAGCAGTTCTTC. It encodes CASRGTDWNEQFF.

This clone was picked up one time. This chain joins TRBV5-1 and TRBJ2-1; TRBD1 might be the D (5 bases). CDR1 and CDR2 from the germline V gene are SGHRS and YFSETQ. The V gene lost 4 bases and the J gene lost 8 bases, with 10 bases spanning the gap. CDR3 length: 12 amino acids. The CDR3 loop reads CASSPKGDEQFF. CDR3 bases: TGCGCCAGCAGCCCGAAAGGGGATGAGCAGTTCTTC.

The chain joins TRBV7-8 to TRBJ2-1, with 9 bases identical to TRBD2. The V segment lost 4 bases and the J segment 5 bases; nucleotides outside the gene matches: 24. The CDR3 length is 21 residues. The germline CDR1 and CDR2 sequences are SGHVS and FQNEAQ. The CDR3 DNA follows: TGTGCCAGCAGCTCGTACTTTCTAGCGGGAAACCTCCTTGGGGCACACAATGAGCAGTTCTTC. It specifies CASSSYFLAGNLLGAHNEQFF.

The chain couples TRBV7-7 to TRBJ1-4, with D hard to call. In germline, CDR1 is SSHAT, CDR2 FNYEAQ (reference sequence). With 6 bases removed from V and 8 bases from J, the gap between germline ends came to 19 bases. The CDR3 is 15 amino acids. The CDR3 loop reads CASSSRHVIREKLFF. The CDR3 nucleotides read TGTGCCAGCAGTTCTCGCCACGTGATTCGGGAAAAACTGTTTTTT.

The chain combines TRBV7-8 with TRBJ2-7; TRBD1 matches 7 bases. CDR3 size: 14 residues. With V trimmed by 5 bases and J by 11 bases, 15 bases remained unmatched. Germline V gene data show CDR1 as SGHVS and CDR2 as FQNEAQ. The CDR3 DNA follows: TGTGCCAGCAGCCCGGACAGGATGCATGCTGAGAAGTACTTC. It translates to CASSPDRMHAEKYF.

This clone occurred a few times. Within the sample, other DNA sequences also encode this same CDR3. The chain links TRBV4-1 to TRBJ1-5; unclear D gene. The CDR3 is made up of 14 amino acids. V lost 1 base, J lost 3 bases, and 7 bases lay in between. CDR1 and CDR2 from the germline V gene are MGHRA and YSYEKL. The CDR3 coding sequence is TGCGCCAGCAGCCAAGGTGGCAACAATCAGCCCCAGCATTTT. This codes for CASSQGGNNQPQHF.

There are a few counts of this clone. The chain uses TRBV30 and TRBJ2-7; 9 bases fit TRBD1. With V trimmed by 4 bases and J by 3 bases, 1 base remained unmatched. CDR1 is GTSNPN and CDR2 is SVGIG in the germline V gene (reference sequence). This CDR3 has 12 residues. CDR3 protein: CAWKDRGYEQYF. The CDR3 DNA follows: TGTGCCTGGAAGGACAGGGGCTACGAGCAGTACTTC.